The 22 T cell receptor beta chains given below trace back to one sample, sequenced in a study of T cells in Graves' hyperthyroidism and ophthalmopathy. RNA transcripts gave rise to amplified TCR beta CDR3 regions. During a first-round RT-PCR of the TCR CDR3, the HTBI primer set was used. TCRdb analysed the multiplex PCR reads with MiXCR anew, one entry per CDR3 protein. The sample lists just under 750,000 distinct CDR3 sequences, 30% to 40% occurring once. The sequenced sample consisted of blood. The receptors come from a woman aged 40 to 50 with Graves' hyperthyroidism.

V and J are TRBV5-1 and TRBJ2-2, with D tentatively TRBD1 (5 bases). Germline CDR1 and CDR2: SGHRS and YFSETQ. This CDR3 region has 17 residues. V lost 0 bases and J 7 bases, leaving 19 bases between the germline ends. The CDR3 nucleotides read TGCGCCAGCAGCTTGGGACAGCTTACTCAACAGAACGGGGAGCTGTTTTTT. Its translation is CASSLGQLTQQNGELFF.

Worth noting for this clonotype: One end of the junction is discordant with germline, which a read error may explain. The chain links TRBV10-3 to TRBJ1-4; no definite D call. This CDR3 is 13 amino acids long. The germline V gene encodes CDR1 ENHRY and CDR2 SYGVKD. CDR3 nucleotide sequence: TGTGCCAGCAGTGAAGGAGCAAGGGAAAAACTGTTTTTT. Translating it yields CASSEGAREKLFF.

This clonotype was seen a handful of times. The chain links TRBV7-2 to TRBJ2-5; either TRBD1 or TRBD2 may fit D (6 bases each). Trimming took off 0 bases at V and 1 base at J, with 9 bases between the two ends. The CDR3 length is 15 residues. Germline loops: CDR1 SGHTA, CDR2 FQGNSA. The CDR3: CASSLAWGAQETQYF. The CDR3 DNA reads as TGTGCCAGCAGCTTAGCGTGGGGGGCCCAAGAGACCCAGTACTTC.

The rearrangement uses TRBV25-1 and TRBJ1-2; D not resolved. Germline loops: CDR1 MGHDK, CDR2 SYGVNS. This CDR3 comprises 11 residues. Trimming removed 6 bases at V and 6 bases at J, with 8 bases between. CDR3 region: CASRDSHGYTF. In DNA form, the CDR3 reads TGTGCCAGCAGAGATAGCCATGGCTACACCTTC.

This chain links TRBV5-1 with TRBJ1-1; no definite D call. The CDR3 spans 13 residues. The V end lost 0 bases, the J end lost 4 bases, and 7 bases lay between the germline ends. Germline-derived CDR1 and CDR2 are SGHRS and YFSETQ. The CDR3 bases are TGCGCCAGCAGCTTGGTTTTAGCCACTGAAGCTTTCTTT. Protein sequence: CASSLVLATEAFF.

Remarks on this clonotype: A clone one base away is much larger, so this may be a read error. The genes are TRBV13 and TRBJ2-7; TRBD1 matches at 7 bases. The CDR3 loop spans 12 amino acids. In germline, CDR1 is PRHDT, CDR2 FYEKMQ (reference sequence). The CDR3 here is CASSPQGDEQHF. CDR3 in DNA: TGTGCCAGCAGCCCGCAGGGGGACGAGCAGCACTTC.

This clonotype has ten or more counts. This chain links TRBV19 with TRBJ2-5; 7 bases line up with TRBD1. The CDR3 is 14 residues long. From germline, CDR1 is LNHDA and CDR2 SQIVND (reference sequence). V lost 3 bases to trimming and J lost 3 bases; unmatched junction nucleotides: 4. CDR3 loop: CASSIGQAKETQYF. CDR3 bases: TGTGCCAGTAGTATCGGACAGGCCAAAGAGACCCAGTACTTC. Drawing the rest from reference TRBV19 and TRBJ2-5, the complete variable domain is DGGITQSPKYLFRKEGQNVTLSCEQNLNHDAMYWYRQDPGQGLRLIYYSQIVNDFQKGDIAEGYSVSREKKESFPLTVTSAQKNPTAFYLCASSIGQAKETQYFGPGTRLLVL.

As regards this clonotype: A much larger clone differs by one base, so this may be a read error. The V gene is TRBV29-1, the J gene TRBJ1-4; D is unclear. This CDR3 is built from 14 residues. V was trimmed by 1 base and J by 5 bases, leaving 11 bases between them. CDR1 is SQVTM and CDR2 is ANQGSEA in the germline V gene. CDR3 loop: CSVEAVVENEKLFF. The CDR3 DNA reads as TGCAGCGTTGAAGCCGTGGTGGAGAATGAAAAACTGTTTTTT.

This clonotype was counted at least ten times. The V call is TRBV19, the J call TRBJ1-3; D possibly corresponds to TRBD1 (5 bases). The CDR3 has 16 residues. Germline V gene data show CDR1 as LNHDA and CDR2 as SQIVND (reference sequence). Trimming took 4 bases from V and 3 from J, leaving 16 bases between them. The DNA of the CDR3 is TGTGCCAGTAGTAAAGCGGCAGGGCCAAGTGGAAACACCATATATTTT. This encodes CASSKAAGPSGNTIYF.

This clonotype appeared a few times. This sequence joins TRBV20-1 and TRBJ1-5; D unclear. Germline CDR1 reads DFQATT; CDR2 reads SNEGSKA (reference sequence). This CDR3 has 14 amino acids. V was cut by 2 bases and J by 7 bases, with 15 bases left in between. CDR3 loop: CSARTPPAEQPQHF. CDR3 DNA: TGCAGTGCTAGAACTCCCCCAGCAGAACAGCCCCAGCATTTT.

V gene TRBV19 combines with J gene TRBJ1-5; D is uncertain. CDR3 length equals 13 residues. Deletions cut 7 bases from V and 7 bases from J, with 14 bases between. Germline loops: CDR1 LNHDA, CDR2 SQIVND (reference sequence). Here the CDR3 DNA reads TGTGCCAGTACCGCCAGGATTGAACAGCCCCAGCATTTT. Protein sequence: CASTARIEQPQHF.

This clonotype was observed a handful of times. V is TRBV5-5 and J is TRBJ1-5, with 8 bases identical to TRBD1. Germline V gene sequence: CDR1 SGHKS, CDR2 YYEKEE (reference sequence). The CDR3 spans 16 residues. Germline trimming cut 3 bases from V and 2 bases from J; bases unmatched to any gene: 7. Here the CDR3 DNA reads TGTGCCAGCAGCTCGGCAGGGGGCGCCGGCAATCAGCCCCAGCATTTT. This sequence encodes CASSSAGGAGNQPQHF.

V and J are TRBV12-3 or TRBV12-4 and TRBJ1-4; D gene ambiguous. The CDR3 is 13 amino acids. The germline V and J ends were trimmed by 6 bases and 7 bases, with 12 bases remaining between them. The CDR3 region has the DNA TGTGCCAGCAGCTCCGGTCGGGGTGAAAAACTGTTTTTT. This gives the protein CASSSGRGEKLFF.

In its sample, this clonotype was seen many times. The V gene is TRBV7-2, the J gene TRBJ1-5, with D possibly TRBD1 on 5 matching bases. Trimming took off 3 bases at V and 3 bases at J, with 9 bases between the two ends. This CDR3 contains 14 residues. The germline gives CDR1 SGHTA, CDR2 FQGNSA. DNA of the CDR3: TGTGCCAGCAGCTTGTCCAGGGACAATCAGCCCCAGCATTTT. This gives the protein CASSLSRDNQPQHF.

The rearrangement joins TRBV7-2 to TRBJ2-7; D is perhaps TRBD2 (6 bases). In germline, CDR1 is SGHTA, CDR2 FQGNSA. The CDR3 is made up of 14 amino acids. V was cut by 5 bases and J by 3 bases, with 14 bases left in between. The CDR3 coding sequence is TGTGCCAGCAGCCTGCGGGGTCCGAACTACGAGCAGTACTTC. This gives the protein CASSLRGPNYEQYF.

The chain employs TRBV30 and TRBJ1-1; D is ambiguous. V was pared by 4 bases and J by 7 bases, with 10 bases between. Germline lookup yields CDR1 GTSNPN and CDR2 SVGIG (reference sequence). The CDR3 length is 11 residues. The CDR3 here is CAWIRAVEAFF. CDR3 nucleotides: TGTGCCTGGATTAGGGCAGTTGAAGCTTTCTTT.

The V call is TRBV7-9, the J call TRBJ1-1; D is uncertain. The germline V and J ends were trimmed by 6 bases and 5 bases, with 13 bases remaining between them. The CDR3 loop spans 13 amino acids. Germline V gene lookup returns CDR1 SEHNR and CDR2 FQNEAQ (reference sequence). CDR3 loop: CASSSNGKTEAFF. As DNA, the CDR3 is TGTGCCAGCAGTTCCAACGGGAAAACTGAAGCTTTCTTT.

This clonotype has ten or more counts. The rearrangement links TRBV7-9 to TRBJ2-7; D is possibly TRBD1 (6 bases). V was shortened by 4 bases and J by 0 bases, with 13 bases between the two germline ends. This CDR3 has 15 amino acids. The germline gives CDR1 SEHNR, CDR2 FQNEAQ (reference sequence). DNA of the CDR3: TGTGCCAGCAGCTCTACCGGGACACCCTCCTACGAGCAGTACTTC. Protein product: CASSSTGTPSYEQYF.

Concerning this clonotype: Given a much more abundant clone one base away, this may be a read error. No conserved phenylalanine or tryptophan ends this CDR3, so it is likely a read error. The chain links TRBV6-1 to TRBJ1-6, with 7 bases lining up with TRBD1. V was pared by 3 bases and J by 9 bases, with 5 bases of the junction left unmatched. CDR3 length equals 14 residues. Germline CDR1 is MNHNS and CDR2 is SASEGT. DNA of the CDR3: TGTGCCAGCAGTGACAGGGGGTTCGGTTCACCCCTCCACTCT. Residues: CASSDRGFGSPLHS.

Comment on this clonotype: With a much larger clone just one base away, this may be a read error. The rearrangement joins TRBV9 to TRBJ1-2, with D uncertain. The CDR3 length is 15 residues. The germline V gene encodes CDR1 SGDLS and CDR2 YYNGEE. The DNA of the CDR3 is TGTGCCAGCGGCGTAGGGAAAAGACGGGACTATGGCTACACCTTC. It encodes CASGVGKRRDYGYTF.

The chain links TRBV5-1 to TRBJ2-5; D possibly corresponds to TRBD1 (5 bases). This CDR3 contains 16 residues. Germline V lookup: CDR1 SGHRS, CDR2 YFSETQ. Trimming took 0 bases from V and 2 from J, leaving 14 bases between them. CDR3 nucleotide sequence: TGCGCCAGCAGCTTGGCCAGGGCAGGAATACAAGAGACCCAGTACTTC. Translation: CASSLARAGIQETQYF.

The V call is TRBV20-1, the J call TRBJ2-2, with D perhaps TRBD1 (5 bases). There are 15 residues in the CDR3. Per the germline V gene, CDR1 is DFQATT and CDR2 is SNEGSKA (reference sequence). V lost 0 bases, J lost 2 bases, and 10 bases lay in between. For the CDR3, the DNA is TGCAGTGCTAGAGATGTGACAGTTAACACCGGGGAGCTGTTTTTT. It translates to CSARDVTVNTGELFF.